These T cell receptor beta chains were read from a single sample in a study of blood T cell dynamics during melanoma immunotherapy. The table came from immunoSEQ multiplex PCR; TCRdb's copy has only in-frame clones and leaves some out. The sample lists thousands of clones, roughly 87% seen once, with about 14% in the top ten. The specimen was blood, collected from a patient treated with checkpoint blockade. These receptors all stem from a human donor with melanoma. Both conserved end residues are part of each CDR3.

V	J	length	CDR3
TRBV6-5	TRBJ1-5	14	CASSLGGRNQPQHF
TRBV5-8	TRBJ2-7	15	CASSIPGLSSYEQYF
TRBV5-6	TRBJ2-4	15	CASSYPGTPNNIQYF
TRBV15	TRBJ1-5	13	CATSTGFNQPQHF
TRBV7-8	TRBJ2-7	13	CASSPRAIEGQYF
TRBV11-2	TRBJ2-7	13	CAGSGTDGLEQYF
TRBV5-1	TRBJ2-1	14	CASSLLGLLDEQFF
TRBV30	TRBJ1-5	13	CAWSVGSNQPQHF
TRBV10-3	TRBJ2-1	14	CAISGVTSYNEQFF
TRBV2	TRBJ1-6	15	CASRTRQGPNSPLHF
TRBV5-1	TRBJ2-7	17	CASSSGRILREGPEQYF
TRBV4-3	TRBJ1-2	14	CASSLGFWYYGYTF
TRBV6-8	TRBJ2-7	9	CANPGIQYF
TRBV6-5	TRBJ1-1	15	CASNRDRGPYTEAFF
TRBV29-1	TRBJ2-7	14	CSVGRGGQGYEQYF
TRBV11-2	TRBJ2-3	14	CASSLAGGRNTQYF
TRBV10-3	TRBJ1-1	12	CAISPDGSEAFF
TRBV5-6	TRBJ1-1	15	CASSLGQRLNTEAFF
TRBV5-1	TRBJ2-7	16	CASSLVGRQGVDEQYF
TRBV5-4	TRBJ1-3	19	CASSLEVTPPHSSGNTIYF
TRBV15	TRBJ2-1	18	CATSRGPPTSGSLDEQFF
TRBV28	TRBJ1-5	18	CASSLGGGRALSNQPQHF
TRBV19	TRBJ1-5	15	CASSIDVRSVQPQHF
TRBV2	TRBJ1-3	15	CASEAGASLGNTIYF
TRBV7-2	TRBJ2-7	15	CASSTQTGTHYEQYF
TRBV28	TRBJ1-2	18	CACGEGLQRGRWNYGYTF
TRBV11-2	TRBJ1-1	15	CASSLERGPNTEAFF
TRBV7-9	TRBJ2-1	14	CASSPGTQYNEQFF
TRBV19	TRBJ1-5	15	CASSGTAYSNQPQHF
TRBV28	TRBJ2-4	14	CASSQGTTKNIQYF
TRBV30	TRBJ2-1	17	CAWSPIGTSGNGNEQFF
TRBV7-9	TRBJ1-2	15	CASSFEVVGGSGYTF
TRBV18	TRBJ2-2	14	CASSPLSEAGELFF
TRBV6-5	TRBJ1-1	11	CASSRAREAFF
TRBV7-2	TRBJ2-3	15	CASSLGQGFTDTQYF
TRBV4-2	TRBJ2-7	13	CASSQVAEVEQYF